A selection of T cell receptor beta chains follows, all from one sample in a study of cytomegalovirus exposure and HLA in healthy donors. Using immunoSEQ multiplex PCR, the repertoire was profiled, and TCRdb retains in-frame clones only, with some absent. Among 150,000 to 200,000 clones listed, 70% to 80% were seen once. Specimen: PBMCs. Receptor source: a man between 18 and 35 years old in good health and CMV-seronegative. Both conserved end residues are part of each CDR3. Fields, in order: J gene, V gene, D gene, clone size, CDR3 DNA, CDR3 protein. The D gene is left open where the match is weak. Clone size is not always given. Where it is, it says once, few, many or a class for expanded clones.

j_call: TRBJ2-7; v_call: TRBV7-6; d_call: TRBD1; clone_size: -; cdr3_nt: TGTGCCAGCAGCTCATCAGCAGACAGGGTATACGAGCAGTACTTC; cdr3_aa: CASSSSADRVYEQYF
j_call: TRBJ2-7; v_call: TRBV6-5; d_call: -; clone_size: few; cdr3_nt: TGTGCCAGCAGCCACCAGTCCGCCTACGAGCAGTACTTC; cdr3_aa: CASSHQSAYEQYF
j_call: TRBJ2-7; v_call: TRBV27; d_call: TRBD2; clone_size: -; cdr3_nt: TGTGCCAGCAGTCCCTTAGCGGGGGGGCGATCATACGAGCAGTACTTC; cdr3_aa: CASSPLAGGRSYEQYF
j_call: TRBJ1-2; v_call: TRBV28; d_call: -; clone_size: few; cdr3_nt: TGTGCCAGCAGTTTACGTCCCTTGAGGTACACCTTC; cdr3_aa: CASSLRPLRYTF
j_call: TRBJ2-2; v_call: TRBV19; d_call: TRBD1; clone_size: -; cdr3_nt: TGTGCCAGTACCTCATCACCGGGACAGGGTATAACCGGGGAGCTGTTTTTT; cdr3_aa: CASTSSPGQGITGELFF
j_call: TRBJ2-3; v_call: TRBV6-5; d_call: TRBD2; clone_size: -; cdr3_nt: TGTGCCAGCAGTGGGACTAGCGGGGGGGCAGATACGCAGTATTTT; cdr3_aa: CASSGTSGGADTQYF
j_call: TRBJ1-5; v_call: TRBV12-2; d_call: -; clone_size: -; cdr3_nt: TGTGCAAGTCGCTCATTAGGACTGACGAATCAGCCCCAGCATTTT; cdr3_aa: CASRSLGLTNQPQHF
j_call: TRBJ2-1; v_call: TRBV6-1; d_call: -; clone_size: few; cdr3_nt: TGTGCCAGCAGTTCGGCCGGGACACTAAGAGGTGAGCAGTTCTTC; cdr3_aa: CASSSAGTLRGEQFF
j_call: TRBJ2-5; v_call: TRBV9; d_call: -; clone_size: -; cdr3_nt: TGTGCCAGCAGCGGAGGGACACTTATTGGGGAGACCCAGTACTTC; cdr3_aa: CASSGGTLIGETQYF
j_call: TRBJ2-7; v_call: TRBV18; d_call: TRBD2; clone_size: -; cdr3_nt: TGTGCCAGCTCACCTAGGCTAGCGGCCAGCTCCTACGAGCAGTACTTC; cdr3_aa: CASSPRLAASSYEQYF
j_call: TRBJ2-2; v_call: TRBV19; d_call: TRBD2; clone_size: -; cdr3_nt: TGTGCCAGTAGTCTGGGGGGGACCGGGGAGCTGTTTTTT; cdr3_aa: CASSLGGTGELFF
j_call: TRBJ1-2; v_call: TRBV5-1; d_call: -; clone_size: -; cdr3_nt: TGCGCCAGCAGCTTGGGACCTCGGGGGGGCTACACCTTC; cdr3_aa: CASSLGPRGGYTF
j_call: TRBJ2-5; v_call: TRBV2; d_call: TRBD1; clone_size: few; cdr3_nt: TGTGCCAGCTACCCGGACAGGGGCGAAGAGACCCAGTACTTC; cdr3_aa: CASYPDRGEETQYF
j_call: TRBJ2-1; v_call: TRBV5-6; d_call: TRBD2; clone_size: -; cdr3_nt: TGTGCCAGCTGGACTAGTATGCAGCATGAGCAGTTCTTC; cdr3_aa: CASWTSMQHEQFF
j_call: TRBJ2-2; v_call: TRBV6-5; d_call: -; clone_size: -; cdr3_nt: TGTGCCAGCAGTCCCGGGTTCTCCGGGGAGCTGTTTTTT; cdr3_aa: CASSPGFSGELFF
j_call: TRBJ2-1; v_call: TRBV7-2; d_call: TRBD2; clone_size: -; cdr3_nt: TGTGCCAGCAGCTTTTCTAGCGGGACTAACAATGAGCAGTTCTTC; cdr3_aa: CASSFSSGTNNEQFF
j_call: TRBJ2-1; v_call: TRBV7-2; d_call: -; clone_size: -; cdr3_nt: TGTGCCAGCAGCCCGACAGTTATCAATGAGCAGTTCTTC; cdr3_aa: CASSPTVINEQFF
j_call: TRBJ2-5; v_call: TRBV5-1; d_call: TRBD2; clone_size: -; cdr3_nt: TGCGCCAGCAGCTTGGTAGCGGGGGGCCAAGAGACCCAGTACTTC; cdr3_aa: CASSLVAGGQETQYF
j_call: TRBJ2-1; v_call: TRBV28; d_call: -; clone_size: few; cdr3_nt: TGTGCCAGCAGTCTACAGGTCAATGAGCAGTTCTTC; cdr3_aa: CASSLQVNEQFF
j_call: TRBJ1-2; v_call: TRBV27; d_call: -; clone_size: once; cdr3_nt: TGTGCCAGCAGTTCCCCCGGGGGGGGGCGATGGGGCTACACCTTC; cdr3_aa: CASSSPGGGRWGYTF
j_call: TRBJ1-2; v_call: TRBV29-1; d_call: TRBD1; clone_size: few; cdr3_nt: TGCAGCGTTGAGAGGTCACAGGGGGGCGGCTACACCTTC; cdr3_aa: CSVERSQGGGYTF
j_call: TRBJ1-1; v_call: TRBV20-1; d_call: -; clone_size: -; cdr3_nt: TGCAGTGCAGGGGCCGGCCCTGAAGCTTTCTTT; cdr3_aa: CSAGAGPEAFF
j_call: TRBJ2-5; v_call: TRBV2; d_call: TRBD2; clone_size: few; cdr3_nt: TGTGCCAGCAGGACCAGGACTAGCGGGAGGGCTCGCGAGACCCAGTACTTC; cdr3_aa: CASRTRTSGRARETQYF
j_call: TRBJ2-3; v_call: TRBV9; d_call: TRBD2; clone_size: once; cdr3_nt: TGTGCCAGCAGCGTAGATCTAGCGGGGGGCGCAGATACGCAGTATTTT; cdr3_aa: CASSVDLAGGADTQYF
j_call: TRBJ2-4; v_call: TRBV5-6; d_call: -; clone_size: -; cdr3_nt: TGTGCCAGCAGCTTGATTTCGGGCAAAAACATTCAGTACTTC; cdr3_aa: CASSLISGKNIQYF
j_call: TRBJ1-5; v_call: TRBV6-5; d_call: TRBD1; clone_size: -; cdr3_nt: TGTGCCAGCAGCATAGGGCAGGGGGCAGATCAGCCCCAGCATTTT; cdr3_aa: CASSIGQGADQPQHF
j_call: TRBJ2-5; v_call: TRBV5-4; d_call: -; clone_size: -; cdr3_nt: TGTGCCAGCAGCTTCAATATACAGGGTGAGCAGTACTTC; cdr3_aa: CASSFNIQGEQYF
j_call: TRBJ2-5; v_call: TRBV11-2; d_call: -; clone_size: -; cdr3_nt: TGTGCCAGCAGCCGGGACAACCAAGAGGCCCAGTACTTC; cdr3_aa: CASSRDNQEAQYF
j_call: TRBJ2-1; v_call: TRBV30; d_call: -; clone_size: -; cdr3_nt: TGTGCCTGGAGCTTGGGACTTGGGGTGAGGGGCAATGAGCAGTTCTTC; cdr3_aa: CAWSLGLGVRGNEQFF
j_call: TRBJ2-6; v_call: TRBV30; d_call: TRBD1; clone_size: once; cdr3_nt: TGTGCCTGGACCGGGACAGGGCCCTCTGGGGCCAACGTCCTGACTTTC; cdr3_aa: CAWTGTGPSGANVLTF
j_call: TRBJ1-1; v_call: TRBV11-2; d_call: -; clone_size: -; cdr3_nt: TGTGCCAGCAGCTTGACACAGACGAACACTGAAGCTTTCTTT; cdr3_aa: CASSLTQTNTEAFF
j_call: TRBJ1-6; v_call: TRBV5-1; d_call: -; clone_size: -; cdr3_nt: TGCGCCAGCAGCTTGGGACGGGATTCACCCCTCCACTTT; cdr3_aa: CASSLGRDSPLHF
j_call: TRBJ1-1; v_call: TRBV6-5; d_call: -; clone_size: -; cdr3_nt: TGTGCCAGCAGTGAGGCGGACACTGAAGCTTTCTTT; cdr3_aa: CASSEADTEAFF
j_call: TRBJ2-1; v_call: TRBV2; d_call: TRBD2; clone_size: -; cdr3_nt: TGTGCCAGCAGTGGGTTAGCGGGCTCCTACAATGAGCAGTTCTTC; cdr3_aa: CASSGLAGSYNEQFF
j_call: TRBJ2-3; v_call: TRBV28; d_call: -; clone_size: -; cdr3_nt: TGTGCCAGCAGTTTCCCGGGATTCACAGATACGCAGTATTTT; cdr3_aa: CASSFPGFTDTQYF
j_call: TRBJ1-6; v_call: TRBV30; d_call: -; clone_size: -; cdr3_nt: TGTGCCTGGAGGACGCGGAGGGGCTATAATTCACCCCTCCACTTT; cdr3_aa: CAWRTRRGYNSPLHF
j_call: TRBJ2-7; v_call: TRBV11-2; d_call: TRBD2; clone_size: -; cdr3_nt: TGTGCCACTAGCGGACCTCTTGACCACGAGCAGTACTTC; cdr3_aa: CATSGPLDHEQYF
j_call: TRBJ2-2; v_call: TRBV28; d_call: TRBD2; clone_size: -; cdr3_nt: TGTGCCATCGGCCAAGCGGGAGCCACCGGGGAGCTGTTTTTT; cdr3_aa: CAIGQAGATGELFF
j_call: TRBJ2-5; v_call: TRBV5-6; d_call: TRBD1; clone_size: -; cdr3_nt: TGTGCCAGCAGCACAGGGGGCCCAGAGACCCAGTACTTC; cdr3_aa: CASSTGGPETQYF
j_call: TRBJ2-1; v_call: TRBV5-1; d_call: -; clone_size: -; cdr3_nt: TGCGCCAGCAGCATAACTGACAGGTACAATGAGCAGTTCTTC; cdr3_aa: CASSITDRYNEQFF
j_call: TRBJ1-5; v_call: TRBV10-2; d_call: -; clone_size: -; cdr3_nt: TGCGCCAGCAGTGAGTGGAGCCAGCCCCAGCATTTT; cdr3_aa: CASSEWSQPQHF
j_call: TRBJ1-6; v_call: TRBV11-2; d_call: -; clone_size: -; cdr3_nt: TGTGCCAGCAGCTTCGGACAGAGGAATTCACCCCTCCACTTT; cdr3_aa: CASSFGQRNSPLHF
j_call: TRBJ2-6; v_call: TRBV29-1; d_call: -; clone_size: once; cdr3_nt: TGCAGCGTTGAAGGCGACCAGGGGTCCTCTGGGGCCAACGTCCTGACTTTC; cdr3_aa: CSVEGDQGSSGANVLTF